What follows are 5 T cell receptor beta chains derived from one specimen sequenced in a study of tissue T cells after allogeneic stem cell transplantation. Sequencing used immunoSEQ multiplex PCR; TCRdb keeps in-frame clones, though not all of them. The table has roughly 3,700 clones, about 59% seen once. Sequences were derived from tissue from the ileum, sampled at autopsy. Every receptor here comes from a male donor aged 60 or over with lung cancer.

The rearrangement uses TRBV4-2 and TRBJ1-2; D is unresolved. V was pared by 0 bases and J by 4 bases, with 6 bases between. The CDR3 spans 13 residues. Per germline, CDR1 LGHNA and CDR2 YNFKEQ. The CDR3 is CASSQDPAYGYTF. DNA for the CDR3: TGTGCCAGCAGCCAAGATCCAGCCTATGGCTACACCTTC.

This chain joins TRBV28 and TRBJ2-3; 10 nucleotides line up with TRBD1. CDR1 MDHEN and CDR2 SYDVKM come from the germline V gene. The CDR3 covers 17 residues. Germline trimming cut 4 bases from V and 4 bases from J; bases unmatched to any gene: 11. CDR3 nucleotide sequence: TGTGCCAGCAGTTCGGGCATGGGGACAGGGGAAGCAGATACGCAGTATTTT. Residues: CASSSGMGTGEADTQYF.

In its sample, this clone ranks as medium-sized. The chain uses TRBV6-6 and TRBJ1-6; D remains unclear. The germline V gene has CDR1 MNHNY and CDR2 SVGAGI (reference sequence). The CDR3 totals 16 residues. V gave up 5 bases and J gave up 7 bases, with 18 bases separating them. The CDR3 here is CASSPPGAGRNSPLHF. The CDR3 nucleotides are TGTGCCAGCAGTCCACCCGGCGCAGGTCGCAATTCACCCCTCCACTTT.

There are a few counts of this clone. CDR3 amino acids: CASSKTAQYTDTQYF. As DNA, the CDR3 is TGTGCCAGCAGTAAGACTGCCCAATATACAGATACGCAGTATTTT. The chain carries TRBV7-3 and TRBJ2-3; D ambiguous. CDR1 is SGHTA and CDR2 is FQGTGA in the germline V gene. CDR3 size: 15 residues. V gave up 6 bases and J gave up 3 bases, with 16 bases separating them.

This rearrangement joins TRBV4-3 to TRBJ2-7, with D maybe TRBD2 (6 bases). Germline V CDR1 and CDR2: LGHNA, YSLEER. The CDR3 loop spans 15 amino acids. Deletions cut 3 bases from V and 4 bases from J, with 16 bases between. CDR3 amino acids: CASSQEQDYIYEQYF. The CDR3 nucleotides read TGCGCCAGCAGCCAGGAGCAGGACTATATATACGAGCAGTACTTC.